These T cell receptor beta chains were read from a single sample in a study of shared clonotypes between healthy human individuals. Measured with immunoSEQ multiplex PCR; TCRdb has only the in-frame clones, and not every one. The table records 2,500,000 or so clones, approximately 93% of them present only once. The specimen was naive CD4+ T cells from PBMCs. The receptors shown here come from a man between 18 and 29 years old in good health. Some clones in this sample may be carry-over from other donors' samples. Each CDR3 is given without its conserved first and last residue.

TRBJ2-1	TRBV2	ASSAGGQQSYNEQF
TRBJ2-7	TRBV29-1	SVDAGENTYEQY
TRBJ2-1	TRBV6-1	ASSVTSGSISYNEQF
TRBJ1-2	TRBV18	ASSPGRAADGYT
TRBJ1-2	TRBV13	ASSQGTGAIINYGYT
TRBJ1-2	TRBV4-1	ASSQSHQRNYT
TRBJ2-3	TRBV9	ASKELSTDTQY
TRBJ1-4	TRBV7-9	ASSLGPPEKLF
TRBJ2-6	TRBV30	AWSAPRDRGANVLT
TRBJ2-6	TRBV5-1	ASSDTSGANVLT
TRBJ2-5	TRBV9	ASNTAPFQETQY
TRBJ2-7	TRBV5-5	ASSLLGPPWDTYEQY
TRBJ1-5	TRBV18	ASSPGGGEGQPQH
TRBJ2-1	TRBV6-5	ASSYRLAEDNEQF
TRBJ1-2	TRBV6-6	ASSGGIGYT
TRBJ2-2	TRBV6-5	ASRAPRPTGELF
TRBJ2-2	TRBV2	ASSASWAGGSGGELF
TRBJ1-6	TRBV6-1	ASSQRATEPLH
TRBJ2-7	TRBV14	ASSLDRRDYEQY
TRBJ2-1	TRBV14	ASSQENDYNEQF
TRBJ2-1	TRBV7-3	ASSLWGTGVAYNEQF
TRBJ2-5	TRBV2	ASKKGVAETQY